One and the same sample provided the 12 T cell receptor beta chains below, sequenced in a study of human T cells and chemical hapten exposure. The study's library attached unique molecular identifiers to single cDNA molecules. Each CDR3 protein is one row after TCRdb ran MiXCR on the reads. The sample lists 2,500 or so distinct CDR3 sequences; 45% to 60% were seen once. Described treatment: therapeutic diphenylcyclopropenone sensitization with weekly scalp DPC. Material: whole blood, obtained before DPC sensitization or 2, 6, or about 24 weeks after (not recorded which). The receptor set was obtained from an adult with alopecia areata. Some clones in this sample may be carry-over from other donors' samples. This table probably holds off-target reads from a library built for another chain.

This rearrangement joins TRBV6-6 to TRBJ2-1; 12 bases are a match to TRBD2. This CDR3 spans 15 amino acids. J lost 8 bases, V lost 4 bases, and 6 bases had no gene match. CDR1 is MNHNY and CDR2 is SVGAGI in the germline V gene (reference sequence). CDR3 sequence reads: CASSSTSGRSYEQFF. CDR3 bases: TGTGCCAGCAGTTCGACTAGCGGGAGAAGTTATGAGCAGTTCTTC.

The V gene is TRBV6-4, the J gene TRBJ2-7; TRBD2 agrees at 7 bases. With 5 bases clipped from V and 6 bases from J, the junction kept 7 bases outside the gene matches. The CDR3 is 13 amino acids. Germline-derived CDR1 and CDR2 are MRHNA and SNTAGT. In DNA form, the CDR3 reads TGTGCCAGCAGTTATTTGACTAGCACCGAGCAGTACTTC. Amino acid sequence: CASSYLTSTEQYF.

The chain has TRBV7-9 and TRBJ2-1, with 9 bases identical to TRBD2. J was trimmed by 3 bases and V by 5 bases; bases with no gene match: 8. CDR1 is SEHNR and CDR2 is FQNEAQ in the germline V gene (reference sequence). The CDR3 loop spans 16 amino acids. The CDR3, as DNA: TGTGCCAGCAGCGAGGAGACTAGCGGAATCTACAATGAGCAGTTCTTC. Its protein product is CASSEETSGIYNEQFF.

In this sample, this clonotype turned up a few times. The V call is TRBV19, the J call TRBJ2-5, with D tentatively TRBD1 (6 bases). Germline V gene sequence: CDR1 LNHDA, CDR2 SQIVND (reference sequence). V was clipped by 4 bases and J by 4 bases, with 10 bases between them. The CDR3 contains 13 residues. DNA for the CDR3: TGTGCCAGTAGTACGACAGGAGGAGAGACCCAGTACTTC. This encodes CASSTTGGETQYF.

The J gene is TRBJ2-3, the V gene TRBV2; a weak D match, TRBD2 (6 bases). The V gene's germline CDR1 is SNHLY and CDR2 FYNNEI. This CDR3 has 13 residues. V dropped 11 bases and J dropped 9 bases, with 21 bases sitting between them. For the CDR3, the DNA is TGTGCCGGACGCGGACTACCCAGTTTCACGCAGTATTTT. It translates to CAGRGLPSFTQYF.

The chain recombines TRBV5-6 with TRBJ2-6; D remains unclear. This CDR3 has 16 residues. Looked up from germline, CDR1 is SGHDT and CDR2 is YYEEEE. Trimming removed 5 bases at V and 1 base at J, with 13 bases between. The CDR3 region is CASSRLGPSGANVLTF. In DNA, the CDR3 is TGTGCCAGCAGTCGGCTCGGACCTTCTGGGGCCAACGTCCTGACTTTC.

The V call is TRBV11-2, the J call TRBJ2-7; 7 bases line up with TRBD1. V dropped 7 bases and J dropped 1; count of bases not matched to a gene: 1. The CDR3 is 12 amino acids. Per germline, CDR1 SGHAT and CDR2 FQNNGV. CDR3 sequence reads: CASTRGSYEQYF. CDR3 bases: TGTGCCAGCACCAGGGGGTCCTACGAGCAGTACTTC.

For the CDR3, the DNA is TGTGCCAGCTCACCAGGGCACTACGAGCAGTACTTC. Its protein is CASSPGHYEQYF. This chain uses TRBV18 with TRBJ2-7; D is ambiguous. The ends were cut back, 2 bases at V and 3 bases at J, with 5 bases in the middle. The germline V gene encodes CDR1 KGHSH and CDR2 LQKENI. This CDR3 has 12 amino acids.

The rearrangement links TRBV27 to TRBJ2-7, with D hard to call. Germline loops: CDR1 MNHEY, CDR2 SMNVEV (reference sequence). This CDR3 is built from 15 residues. The ends were cut back, 0 bases at V and 0 bases at J, with 9 bases in the middle. CDR3 region: CASSLSVFDSYEQYF. The DNA of the CDR3 is TGTGCCAGCAGTTTATCGGTTTTTGACTCCTACGAGCAGTACTTC.

In its sample, this clonotype was seen a few times. The chain recombines TRBV7-2 with TRBJ1-5; the match to TRBD1 covers 9 bases. The length of the CDR3 is 15 residues. The germline CDR1 and CDR2 sequences are SGHTA and FQGNSA. V was pared by 5 bases and J by 6 bases, with 8 bases of the junction left unmatched. CDR3 in DNA: TGTGCCAGCAGCCGGGACAGGGTAAGGGGTCAGCCCCAGCATTTT. Its translation is CASSRDRVRGQPQHF. The full variable domain, in which reference TRBV7-2 and TRBJ1-5 provide the parts outside the CDR3, is GAGVSQSPSNKVTEKGKDVELRCDPISGHTALYWYRQSLGQGLEFLIYFQGNSAPDKSGLPSDRFSAERTGGSVSTLTIQRTQQEDSAVYLCASSRDRVRGQPQHFGDGTRLSIL.

The J gene is TRBJ1-2, the V gene TRBV19; 7 bases agree with TRBD1. The CDR3 loop spans 15 amino acids. Germline V gene sequence: CDR1 LNHDA, CDR2 SQIVND (reference sequence). V shed 5 bases and J 2 bases; nucleotides not matched to a gene: 8. As DNA, the CDR3 is TGTGCCAGTAGTTCCCCCCGGACAGGAAACTATGGCTACACCTTC. Its protein is CASSSPRTGNYGYTF.

This clonotype turned up a few times. This sequence joins TRBV28 and TRBJ2-2; TRBD2 aligns across 9 bases. CDR3 length equals 14 residues. CDR1 and CDR2 (germline): MDHEN, SYDVKM. The V and J ends lost 10 bases and 0 bases, in that order; junction bases with no gene match: 3. CDR3 sequence: CATRLAANTGELFF. CDR3 nucleotide sequence: TGTGCCACCCGACTAGCGGCGAACACCGGGGAGCTGTTTTTT.